This entry features one T cell receptor beta chain sequence. The antigen this receptor binds is unknown. The record originates from a study of monozygotic twins with inflammatory bowel disease (dated by TCRdb to about 2019). Regarding the research as a whole: In total, around 28 monozygotic twin pairs made up the full study: 19 Danish pairs, all IBD-discordant, plus nine German pairs, of which four were IBD-concordant and five were IBD-discordant. Disease-associated traits were sought mainly through comparisons between IBD patients and their genetically identical healthy co-twins within discordant pairs. Each individual had, on average, about 151 000 unique TCRalpha sequences and 181 000 unique TCRbeta sequences available for analysis.

Receptor amplification or capture employed 5' RACE. Each TCR library was prepared from about 4,000 ng of total RNA. For each sample, cDNA was synthesized in eight separate reactions using SMARTScribe reverse transcriptase. During cDNA synthesis, template switching was used to introduce unique molecular identifiers that contained a 6-nucleotide sample barcode. Two nested PCRs of approximately 16 and 10 cycles amplified the TCRalpha and TCRbeta cDNA, and bead purification followed each PCR. Before amplification, the cDNA was both treated with uracil DNA-glycosylase and purified with the QIAquick PCR purification kit. The second PCR added Illumina TruSeq-compatible adapters along with sample-specific barcodes. TapeStation and Qubit were used to check library quality and concentration, and around 4.7 ng of each library was pooled. Sequencing of pooled libraries was carried out on an Illumina HiSeq2500 single-index Rapid Run using 2 x 100 bp reads and custom sequencing primers. Per the authors' processing: UMI-based consensus assembly with MiGEC version 1.2.6 was used to correct PCR and sequencing errors. MiXCR version 2.1.1 was used to carry out V(D)J alignment, clonotype assembly and CDR3 extraction. To normalise gene usage, clonotype sharing and MAIT/NKT TCR abundance, the top 1000, 10 000 and 20 000 clonotypes in each sample were analysed. After downsampling to 27 000 UMIs, diversity was calculated as the inverse Simpson index using the vegan R package. Paired Mann-Whitney U tests on discordant twin pairs were used, with Benjamini-Hochberg multiple-testing correction. Reprocessed by TCRdb, the reads give a single entry per CDR3 protein sequence, without DNA. It is TCRdb's table, rather than the study itself, that gives the V and J calls and clone size. The sample table on file contains roughly 320,000 distinct CDR3 sequences. Approximately 5.9% of the sample is held by the ten biggest clonotypes.

From each donor, an approximately 2.4 ml peripheral blood sample was drawn into PAXgene tubes and stored at -80 degrees C. Without any T cell sorting, total RNA was extracted from whole blood using the PAXgene blood miRNA kit on an automated QIAcube. Peripheral blood from monozygotic twin pairs who were concordant or discordant for inflammatory bowel disease underwent deep TCRalpha and TCRbeta repertoire profiling using unique molecular barcoding. Smoking habits were recorded for all twin pairs, and each individual was classified as a current, former or never smoker. Overall study outcomes, separate from this receptor: Because patients were on differing immunosuppressive treatments, the repertoires may have picked up extra background noise and inter-individual variability. Repertoire similarity did not differ between concordant and discordant twins, possibly due to limited statistical power. Measured by the inverse Simpson index, TCRbeta repertoire diversity was lower in IBD patients than in their healthy co-twins. Fewer clonotypes were shared with other individuals by IBD patients than by healthy twins, most markedly in patients showing signs of disease activity. The results gave no support for a single strong signal or clonotype linked to IBD. Distinction between different T cell subtypes could not be achieved in the analysis.

The TCR comes from a human donor with ulcerative colitis or Crohn's disease, or a healthy co-twin of an affected twin (not recorded which). Sequenced material: blood.

The encoded CDR3 is CASSTGTGRDEQYF. The V and J genes are TRBV6-1 and TRBJ2-7; TCRdb reports TRBD1, a call that lacks DNA to check it against. The CDR3 numbers 14 residues from cysteine through phenylalanine. This entry has no DNA. CDR1 and CDR2, looked up from the germline V gene, are MNHNS and SASEGT.